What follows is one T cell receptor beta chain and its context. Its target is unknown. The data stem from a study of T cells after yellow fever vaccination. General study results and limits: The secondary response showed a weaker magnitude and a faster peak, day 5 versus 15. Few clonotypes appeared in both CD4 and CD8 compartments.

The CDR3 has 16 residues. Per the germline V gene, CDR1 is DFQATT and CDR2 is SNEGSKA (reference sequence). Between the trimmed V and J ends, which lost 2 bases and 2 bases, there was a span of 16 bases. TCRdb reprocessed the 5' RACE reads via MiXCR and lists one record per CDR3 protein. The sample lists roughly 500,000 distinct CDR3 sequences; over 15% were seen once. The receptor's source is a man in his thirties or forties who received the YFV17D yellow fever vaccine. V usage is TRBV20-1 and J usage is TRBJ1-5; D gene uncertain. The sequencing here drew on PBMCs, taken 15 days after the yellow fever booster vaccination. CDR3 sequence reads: CSARNAIGWGNQPQHF. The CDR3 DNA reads TGCAGTGCTAGAAACGCGATCGGGTGGGGCAATCAGCCCCAGCATTTT.